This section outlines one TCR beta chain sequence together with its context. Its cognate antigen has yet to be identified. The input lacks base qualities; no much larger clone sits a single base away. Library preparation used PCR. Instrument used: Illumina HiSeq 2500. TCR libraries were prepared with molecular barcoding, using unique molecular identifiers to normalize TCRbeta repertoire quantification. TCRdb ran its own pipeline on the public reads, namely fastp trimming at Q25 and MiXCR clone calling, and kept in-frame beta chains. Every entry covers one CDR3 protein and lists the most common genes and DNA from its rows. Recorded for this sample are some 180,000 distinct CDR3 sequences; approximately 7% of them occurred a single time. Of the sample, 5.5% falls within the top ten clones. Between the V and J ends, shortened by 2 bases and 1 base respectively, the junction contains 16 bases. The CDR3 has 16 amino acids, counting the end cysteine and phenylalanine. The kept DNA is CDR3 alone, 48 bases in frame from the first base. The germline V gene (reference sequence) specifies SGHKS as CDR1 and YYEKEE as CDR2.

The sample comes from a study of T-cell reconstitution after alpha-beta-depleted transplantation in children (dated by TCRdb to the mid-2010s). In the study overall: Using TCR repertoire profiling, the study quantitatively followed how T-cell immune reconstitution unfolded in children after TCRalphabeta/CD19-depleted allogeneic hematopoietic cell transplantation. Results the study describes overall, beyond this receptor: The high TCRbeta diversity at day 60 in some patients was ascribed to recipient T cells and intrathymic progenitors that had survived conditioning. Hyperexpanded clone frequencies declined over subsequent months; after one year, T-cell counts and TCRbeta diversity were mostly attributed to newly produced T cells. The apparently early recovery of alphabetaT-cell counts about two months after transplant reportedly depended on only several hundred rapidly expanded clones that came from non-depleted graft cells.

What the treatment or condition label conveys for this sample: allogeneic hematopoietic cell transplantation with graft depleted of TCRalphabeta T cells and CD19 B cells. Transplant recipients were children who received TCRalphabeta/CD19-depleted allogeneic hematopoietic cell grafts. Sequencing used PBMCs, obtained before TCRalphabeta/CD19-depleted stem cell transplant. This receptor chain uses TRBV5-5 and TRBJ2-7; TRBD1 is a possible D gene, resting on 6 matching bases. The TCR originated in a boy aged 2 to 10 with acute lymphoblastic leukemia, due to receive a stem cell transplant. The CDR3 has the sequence CASSFFSGQGSYEQYF. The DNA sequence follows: TGTGCCAGCAGCTTTTTCTCGGGCCAGGGGTCCTACGAGCAGTACTTC. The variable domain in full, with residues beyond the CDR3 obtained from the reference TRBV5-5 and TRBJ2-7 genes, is DAGVTQSPTHLIKTRGQQVTLRCSPISGHKSVSWYQQVLGQGPQFIFQYYEKEERGRGNFPDRFSARQFPNYSSELNVNALLLGDSALYLCASSFFSGQGSYEQYFGPGTRLTVT.